One sample yielded the 20 T cell receptor beta chains listed below, sequenced in a study of cytomegalovirus exposure and HLA in healthy donors. PCR involved 60 Vbeta and 13 Jbeta primers. The table came from immunoSEQ multiplex PCR; TCRdb's copy has only in-frame clones and leaves some out. Altogether roughly 200,000 clones are present, 75% to 85% being singletons, with the ten largest covering around 2.9%. The source material was PBMCs. These receptors were taken from a woman between 55 and 75 years old in good health and CMV-seropositive.

This chain joins TRBV25-1 and TRBJ2-6; D gene unclear. CDR1 and CDR2 from the germline V gene are MGHDK and SYGVNS. The CDR3 is 15 residues long. Trimming left V 3 bases short and J 1 base short, with 7 bases between. Here the CDR3 reads CASSDVTSGANVLTF. The CDR3 bases are TGTGCCAGCAGTGACGTCACATCTGGGGCCAACGTCCTGACTTTC.

This rearrangement joins TRBV5-1 to TRBJ1-3; 7 bases fit TRBD1. The CDR3 covers 14 residues. Per germline, CDR1 SGHRS and CDR2 YFSETQ. Germline trimming cut 0 bases from V and 6 bases from J; bases unmatched to any gene: 3. This CDR3 reads CASSLGQGENTIYF. Written as DNA, the CDR3 is TGCGCCAGCAGCTTGGGACAGGGAGAAAACACCATATATTTT.

The V gene is TRBV5-1, the J gene TRBJ2-5; 7 bases line up with TRBD2. The J call may be incorrect, as the DNA end agrees better with TRBJ2-7. The CDR3 spans 14 residues. Germline CDR1 is SGHRS and CDR2 is YFSETQ. The CDR3, as DNA: TGCGCCAGCAGCTTCAACCAGGGAGGGTACGAGCAGTACTTC. It encodes CASSFNQGGYEQYF.

This chain joins TRBV19 and TRBJ1-2, with D perhaps TRBD1 (6 bases). This CDR3 is 15 amino acids long. Per germline, CDR1 LNHDA and CDR2 SQIVND (reference sequence). The ends were cut back, 6 bases at V and 3 bases at J, with 17 bases in the middle. In DNA, the CDR3 is TGTGCCAGTAGAATTGGGGGGGGCCAACACTATGGCTACACCTTC. Translation gives CASRIGGGQHYGYTF.

In this sample, this clone turned up a few times. The V and J genes are TRBV19 and TRBJ1-1, with 11 bases fitting TRBD1. This CDR3 contains 13 residues. Unmatched junction bases numbered 0, after V lost 6 bases and J lost 3 bases. CDR1 is LNHDA, CDR2 SQIVND, per germline (reference sequence). CDR3 sequence: CASRGQGDTEAFF. The CDR3 DNA follows: TGTGCCAGTAGGGGACAGGGGGACACTGAAGCTTTCTTT.

The chain recombines TRBV18 with TRBJ2-7, with a weak D call TRBD2 (6 bases). Trimming took 1 base from V and 1 from J, leaving 14 bases between them. The germline CDR1 and CDR2 sequences are KGHSH and LQKENI. The CDR3 has 16 residues. The CDR3: CASSPQGLVESYEQYF. The CDR3 DNA is TGTGCCAGCTCACCACAGGGACTGGTAGAATCCTACGAGCAGTACTTC.

The chain couples TRBV5-1 to TRBJ1-6, with D possibly matching TRBD1 (6 bases). Looked up from germline, CDR1 is SGHRS and CDR2 is YFSETQ. Trimming removed 4 bases at V and 1 base at J, with 9 bases between. The CDR3 has 15 amino acids. The CDR3 bases are TGCGCCAGCAGCCCCACAGGGTCCTATAATTCACCCCTCCACTTT. It yields the protein CASSPTGSYNSPLHF.

This clone was seen only a few times. This chain's CDR3 is CASSLGSRLTYEQYF. The DNA of the CDR3 is TGTGCCAGCAGCTTGGGCTCCAGACTAACCTACGAGCAGTACTTC. V usage is TRBV5-5 and J usage is TRBJ2-7; tentatively, D is TRBD2 (5 bases). V dropped 0 bases and J dropped 2 bases, with 12 bases sitting between them. This CDR3 comprises 15 residues. The germline gives CDR1 SGHKS, CDR2 YYEKEE (reference sequence). Looking up the rest from reference TRBV5-5 and TRBJ2-7 gives the full variable domain: DAGVTQSPTHLIKTRGQQVTLRCSPISGHKSVSWYQQVLGQGPQFIFQYYEKEERGRGNFPDRFSARQFPNYSSELNVNALLLGDSALYLCASSLGSRLTYEQYFGPGTRLTVT.

The CDR3 DNA reads TGTGCCAGCACTCTAGGGCTAGCGGGGCCCGAGCAGTACTTC. This codes for CASTLGLAGPEQYF. The genes are TRBV2 and TRBJ2-7, with TRBD2 identical over 9 bases. With V trimmed by 7 bases and J by 6 bases, 10 bases remained unmatched. CDR3 length equals 14 residues. The germline gives CDR1 SNHLY, CDR2 FYNNEI.

This chain links TRBV5-1 with TRBJ2-3; no clear D gene. This CDR3 is 14 amino acids long. Germline V gives CDR1 SGHRS, CDR2 YFSETQ. V was pared by 1 base and J by 3 bases, with 9 bases between. CDR3 DNA sequence: TGCGCCAGCAGCTTGCCCCAGAGGACAGATACGCAGTATTTT. It encodes CASSLPQRTDTQYF.

This chain connects TRBV30 to TRBJ1-2, with D tentatively TRBD1 (5 bases). The V end lost 0 bases, the J end lost 7 bases, and 12 bases lay between the germline ends. Germline V gives CDR1 GTSNPN, CDR2 SVGIG (reference sequence). The CDR3 runs to 13 residues. CDR3 DNA sequence: TGTGCCTGGAGTGTAGTAGGGGTCTTTGGCTACACCTTC. Amino acids: CAWSVVGVFGYTF. Complete variable domain (other parts from reference TRBV30 and TRBJ1-2): SQTIHQWPATLVQPVGSPLSLECTVEGTSNPNLYWYRQAAGRGLQLLFYSVGIGQISSEVPQNLSASRPQDRQFILSSKKLLLSDSGFYLCAWSVVGVFGYTFGSGTRLTVV.

The V gene is TRBV5-1, the J gene TRBJ2-7; no definite D call. Trimming cost V 0 bases and J 3 bases, with 13 bases left between them. CDR3 length: 15 amino acids. The germline V gene has CDR1 SGHRS and CDR2 YFSETQ. DNA of the CDR3: TGCGCCAGCAGCTTGGGTACAGCCGTCGACTACGAGCAGTACTTC. Encoded protein: CASSLGTAVDYEQYF.

This clone was seen only a few times. The chain uses TRBV19 and TRBJ1-2; 9 nucleotides agree with TRBD1. Losses at the gene ends were 2 bases for V and 4 bases for J; bases not matched to a gene: 5. The length of the CDR3 is 15 residues. The germline V gene has CDR1 LNHDA and CDR2 SQIVND (reference sequence). CDR3 in DNA: TGTGCCAGTAGTATAAGCACAGGGGGCATCTATGGCTACACCTTC. Translation: CASSISTGGIYGYTF. Supplemented by reference TRBV19 and TRBJ1-2, the full variable domain reads DGGITQSPKYLFRKEGQNVTLSCEQNLNHDAMYWYRQDPGQGLRLIYYSQIVNDFQKGDIAEGYSVSREKKESFPLTVTSAQKNPTAFYLCASSISTGGIYGYTFGSGTRLTVV.

The chain combines TRBV2 with TRBJ1-1; TRBD1 aligns across 7 bases. Per germline, CDR1 SNHLY and CDR2 FYNNEI. With V trimmed by 6 bases and J by 11 bases, 6 bases remained unmatched. The CDR3 is made up of 11 amino acids. The CDR3 DNA is TGTGCCAGCAGGGTTGAGACAGGGGCTTTCTTT. It is translated as CASRVETGAFF.

The rearrangement links TRBV19 to TRBJ2-3; D is unclear. The germline CDR1 and CDR2 sequences are LNHDA and SQIVND (reference sequence). V shed 5 bases and J shed 1 base, with 13 bases lying between them. The CDR3 loop spans 15 amino acids. The chain's CDR3 is CASSVLLARTDTQYF. The CDR3 DNA reads as TGTGCCAGTAGTGTGTTGCTGGCCCGCACAGATACGCAGTATTTT.

The rearrangement joins TRBV19 to TRBJ1-5, with D possibly TRBD1 on 5 matching bases. CDR1 is LNHDA, CDR2 SQIVND, per germline (reference sequence). This CDR3 contains 17 residues. V shed 5 bases and J shed 0 bases, with 17 bases lying between them. CDR3 region: CASSPRGGYYSNQPQHF. The CDR3 coding sequence is TGTGCCAGTAGTCCCCGGGGGGGATATTATAGCAATCAGCCCCAGCATTTT.

This clone has a single count. The chain couples TRBV4-3 to TRBJ1-2; TRBD1 aligns across 8 bases. The CDR3 totals 15 residues. V gave up 0 bases and J gave up 5 bases; unmatched junction bases: 5. Germline lookup yields CDR1 LGHNA and CDR2 YSLEER. The CDR3 here is CASSQDRQGWYGYTF. The CDR3 nucleotides are TGCGCCAGCAGCCAAGATCGACAGGGGTGGTATGGCTACACCTTC.

The CDR3: CASRSAVSEQYF. Written as DNA, the CDR3 is TGTGCCAGCAGGTCCGCAGTCTCCGAGCAGTACTTC. The chain couples TRBV6-5 to TRBJ2-7; D not resolved. The CDR3 has 12 amino acids. V gave up 6 bases and J gave up 6 bases, with 12 bases separating them. The germline gives CDR1 MNHEY, CDR2 SVGAGI.

This clone was observed a few times. The chain carries TRBV2 and TRBJ1-1; 10 nucleotides line up with TRBD1. The ends lost 3 bases at V and 3 bases at J; junction bases unmatched: 1. Looked up from germline, CDR1 is SNHLY and CDR2 is FYNNEI. This CDR3 has 14 residues. The CDR3: CASSEGQGYTEAFF. The DNA for the CDR3 is TGTGCCAGCAGTGAGGGACAGGGGTACACTGAAGCTTTCTTT.

This chain uses TRBV11-2 with TRBJ2-3; D possibly corresponds to TRBD2 (7 bases). There are 15 residues in the CDR3. The V gene lost 1 base and the J gene lost 7 bases, with 15 bases spanning the gap. Germline V gene data show CDR1 as SGHAT and CDR2 as FQNNGV. The CDR3 reads CASSLGAGASYTQYF. The CDR3 nucleotides read TGTGCCAGCAGCTTAGGGGCGGGGGCGTCCTATACGCAGTATTTT.